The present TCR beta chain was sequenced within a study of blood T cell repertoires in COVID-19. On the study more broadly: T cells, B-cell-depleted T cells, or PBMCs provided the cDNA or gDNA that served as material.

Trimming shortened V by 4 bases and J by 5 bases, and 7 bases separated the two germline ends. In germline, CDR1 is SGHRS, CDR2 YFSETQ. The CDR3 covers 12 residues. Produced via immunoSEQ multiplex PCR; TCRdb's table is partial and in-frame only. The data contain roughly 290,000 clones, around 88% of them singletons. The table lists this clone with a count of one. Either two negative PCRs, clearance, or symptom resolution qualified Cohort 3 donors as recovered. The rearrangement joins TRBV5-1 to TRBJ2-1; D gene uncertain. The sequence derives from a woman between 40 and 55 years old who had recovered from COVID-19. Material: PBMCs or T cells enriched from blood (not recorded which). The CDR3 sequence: CASSPPDNEQFF. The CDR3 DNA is TGCGCCAGCAGCCCCCCAGACAATGAGCAGTTCTTC.